Below, one TCR beta chain is given with its context. The data were taken from a study of cytomegalovirus exposure and HLA in healthy donors. CDR1 is SGHVS and CDR2 is FQNEAQ in the germline V gene. The CDR3 extends over 17 amino acids. V trimming: 5 bases; J trimming: 7 bases; junction bases outside the gene matches: 15. Sequencing used immunoSEQ multiplex PCR; TCRdb keeps in-frame clones, though not all of them. The table has 140,000 or so clones, 91% seen once; the top ten hold about 0.7%. Sequenced: PBMCs. The TCR originated in a man younger than 30 in good health and CMV-seronegative. The rearrangement links TRBV7-8 to TRBJ2-1; 9 bases line up with TRBD2. CDR3 DNA sequence: TGTGCCAGCAGCAAACCCCCGCAGGCGGGGGGGCGGAATGAGCAGTTCTTC. Its protein is CASSKPPQAGGRNEQFF.